The clone carrying this T cell receptor (beta chain) showed up many times. What it binds is not known. These data come from a study of blood T cells in healthy people across ages. Study-level points and caveats: Age advanced and TCR beta diversity per million T cells fell, roughly linearly. Researchers judged that diversity estimates from one million T cells fell short of true values.

Looked up from germline, CDR1 is SGHTA and CDR2 is FQGNSA. CDR3 length: 16 residues. V was trimmed by 4 bases and J by 0 bases, leaving 14 bases between them. Using a J-beta primer mix together with a sample-barcoded 5' primer, a second PCR was run for roughly 6 to 11 cycles. Using its own MiXCR run on the 5' RACE reads, TCRdb lists one record per CDR3 protein. The data show fewer than 750,000 distinct CDR3 sequences, under 65% seen once. Donors gave roughly 10 milliliters of peripheral blood apiece. Per individual sample, total RNA of at least 6 micrograms was extracted. The chain has TRBV7-2 and TRBJ2-3; D is unresolved. The TCR sequence derives from a woman of 80 years or more in good health. What was sequenced was blood. The CDR3 loop is CASSSPVRDSTDTQYF. The CDR3 DNA is TGTGCCAGCAGCTCCCCCGTACGAGATAGCACAGATACGCAGTATTTT.